These 26 T cell receptor beta chains originate from one sample sequenced in a study of T cell repertoires in cytomegalovirus infection. One entry per CDR3 protein, called by TCRdb with MiXCR from the reads. The sample comprises hundreds of thousands of distinct CDR3 sequences, approximately 29% of which are singletons, and around 12% rests with the top ten. What these receptors recognize is not known. The sequences come from cultured CD8+ T cells from PBMCs, collected from culture after CMV antigen stimulation. The receptors shown here come from a human donor in good health (CMV status not recorded). Some clones in this sample may be carry-over from other donors' samples.

This clonotype was seen a few times. The chain is built from TRBV6-2 or TRBV6-3 and TRBJ2-5; no definite D call. V gave up 2 bases and J gave up 1 base, with 14 bases separating them. Germline V gene sequence: CDR1 MNHEY, CDR2 SVGEGT. The CDR3 extends over 16 amino acids. CDR3 sequence reads: CASSYNDPRPQETQYF. Written as DNA, the CDR3 is TGTGCCAGCAGTTACAATGATCCTCGCCCCCAAGAGACCCAGTACTTC.

This clonotype occurred a few times. V and J are TRBV12-3 or TRBV12-4 and TRBJ2-7; D remains ambiguous. The CDR3 loop spans 13 amino acids. With 4 bases removed from V and 7 bases from J, the gap between germline ends came to 14 bases. CDR3 sequence: CASSWAILEEQYF. For the CDR3, the DNA is TGTGCCAGCAGTTGGGCCATCCTAGAAGAGCAGTACTTC.

The chain carries TRBV19 and TRBJ2-1, with 8 bases aligning to TRBD2. Trimming removed 6 bases from V and 3 bases from J; junction bases left unmatched: 7. Looked up from germline, CDR1 is LNHDA and CDR2 is SQIVND (reference sequence). This CDR3 has 15 amino acids. CDR3: CASRGSGDLYNEQFF. Here the CDR3 DNA reads TGTGCCAGTAGGGGTAGCGGGGATCTCTACAATGAGCAGTTCTTC. The whole variable domain, filled in from reference TRBV19 and TRBJ2-1, reads DGGITQSPKYLFRKEGQNVTLSCEQNLNHDAMYWYRQDPGQGLRLIYYSQIVNDFQKGDIAEGYSVSREKKESFPLTVTSAQKNPTAFYLCASRGSGDLYNEQFFGPGTRLTVL.

This clonotype was seen once. V is TRBV28 and J is TRBJ2-7; 9 nucleotides align to TRBD2. The germline V gene has CDR1 MDHEN and CDR2 SYDVKM. V trimming: 6 bases; J trimming: 1 base; junction bases outside the gene matches: 7. The CDR3 has 15 residues. For the CDR3, the DNA is TGTGCCAGCAGACTCAGCGGGGGGCCGTCCTACGAGCAGTACTTC. Residues: CASRLSGGPSYEQYF.

The sample holds many counts of this clonotype. The chain combines TRBV7-9 with TRBJ1-2; the match to TRBD1 covers 7 bases. From germline, CDR1 is SEHNR and CDR2 FQNEAQ (reference sequence). This CDR3 is built from 14 residues. The V segment lost 3 bases and the J segment 6 bases; nucleotides outside the gene matches: 7. The CDR3 coding sequence is TGTGCCAGCAGCTTTGGACAGGATTCGGATGGCTACACCTTC. It yields the protein CASSFGQDSDGYTF.

This chain uses TRBV10-3 with TRBJ2-2; 7 nucleotides agree with TRBD1. After removal of 5 bases from V and 4 bases from J, the junction contained 4 bases not matched to a gene. CDR1 and CDR2 from the germline V gene are ENHRY and SYGVKD. This CDR3 comprises 14 residues. CDR3 bases: TGTGCCATCAGTCCCGGGACAGTCACCGGGGAGCTGTTTTTT. Translated: CAISPGTVTGELFF.

The chain is built from TRBV12-3 or TRBV12-4 and TRBJ2-1; 10 bases align to TRBD2. The CDR3 runs to 15 residues. V gave up 7 bases and J gave up 7 bases; unmatched junction bases: 10. The CDR3 loop reads CASKKAGGAWNEQFF. The CDR3 nucleotides are TGTGCCAGCAAAAAAGCGGGGGGGGCTTGGAATGAGCAGTTCTTC.

V is TRBV7-9 and J is TRBJ2-1, with 12 bases lining up with TRBD2. V shed 6 bases, J shed 5 bases, and the junction held 5 bases outside the gene matches. The CDR3 covers 15 residues. Germline CDR1 and CDR2: SEHNR and FQNEAQ (reference sequence). The CDR3: CASRRLAGDDNEQFF. The CDR3 nucleotides are TGTGCCAGCAGACGACTAGCGGGGGATGACAATGAGCAGTTCTTC.

The rearrangement links TRBV27 to TRBJ1-2; 11 nucleotides align to TRBD1. The length of the CDR3 is 14 residues. V trimming: 4 bases; J trimming: 8 bases; junction bases outside the gene matches: 6. CDR1 is MNHEY and CDR2 is SMNVEV in the germline V gene (reference sequence). The CDR3 region has the DNA TGTGCCAGCAGTTATGGGACAGGGGGTTCGGGCTACACCTTC. Amino acids: CASSYGTGGSGYTF.

The rearrangement uses TRBV12-3 or TRBV12-4 and TRBJ2-7; D is undetermined. V lost 6 bases and J lost 7, with 13 bases in between. The CDR3 runs 12 residues. CDR3 region: CASSQGSGEQYV. CDR3 DNA: TGTGCCAGCAGCCAAGGGTCCGGAGAGCAGTACGTC.

Comment on this clonotype: A junction end diverges from the germline sequence, so it may reflect a read error. The rearrangement links TRBV27 to TRBJ1-3, with a tentative D call TRBD1 (5 bases). Germline V gene sequence: CDR1 MNHEY, CDR2 SMNVEV (reference sequence). The CDR3 is 14 amino acids. CDR3: CANSLGAPGNTIYF. CDR3 sequence (DNA): TGTGCCAACAGTTTAGGGGCCCCTGGAAACACCATATATTTT.

The chain joins TRBV4-2 to TRBJ1-2; unclear D gene. The germline CDR1 and CDR2 sequences are LGHNA and YNFKEQ. This CDR3 has 15 amino acids. V was pared by 3 bases and J by 3 bases, with 14 bases between. The CDR3 region has the DNA TGTGCCAGCAGCCACCTAGGGAGTGGGGACTATGGCTACACCTTC. Translated, it gives CASSHLGSGDYGYTF.

The chain carries TRBV4-1 and TRBJ1-1; D may be TRBD1 (6 bases). CDR1 MGHRA and CDR2 YSYEKL come from the germline V gene. V lost 2 bases and J lost 4, with 11 bases in between. The CDR3 consists of 14 residues. The CDR3 reads CASSQHTGTTEAFF. For the CDR3, the DNA is TGCGCCAGCAGCCAACATACAGGGACCACTGAAGCTTTCTTT.

This clonotype was picked up a small number of times. The chain carries TRBV12-3 or TRBV12-4 and TRBJ2-3, with TRBD2 identical over 8 bases. The CDR3 sequence is 15 residues long. After removal of 3 bases from V and 1 base from J, the junction contained 3 bases not matched to a gene. The DNA of the CDR3 is TGTGCCAGCAGTTTGCGTAGCGGGGGCACAGATACGCAGTATTTT. Its protein is CASSLRSGGTDTQYF.

The rearrangement uses TRBV28 and TRBJ1-5; no clear D. Germline V gene lookup returns CDR1 MDHEN and CDR2 SYDVKM. Trimming stripped 2 bases from V and 3 bases from J, with 8 bases between. CDR3 length: 14 amino acids. CDR3 sequence (DNA): TGTGCCAGCAGTTTAATACAGTCCAATCAGCCCCAGCATTTT. It codes for CASSLIQSNQPQHF. Full variable domain (outside the CDR3, taken from reference TRBV28 and TRBJ1-5): DVKVTQSSRYLVKRTGEKVFLECVQDMDHENMFWYRQDPGLGLRLIYFSYDVKMKEKGDIPEGYSVSREKKERFSLILESASTNQTSMYLCASSLIQSNQPQHFGDGTRLSIL.

About this clonotype itself: At one boundary the junction diverges from the germline segment, which might be a read error. V is TRBV7-6 and J is TRBJ2-1; TRBD2 aligns across 9 bases. Germline CDR1 is SGHVS and CDR2 is FNYEAQ. The CDR3 loop spans 15 amino acids. The CDR3 here is CANSLGGLAWNEQFF. As DNA, the CDR3 is TGTGCCAACAGCCTGGGGGGACTAGCTTGGAATGAGCAGTTCTTC.

Remarks on this clonotype: One end of the junction fails to match germline, which may point to a read error. V and J are TRBV4-1 and TRBJ1-1; D is uncertain. Per germline, CDR1 MGHRA and CDR2 YSYEKL. The CDR3 consists of 16 residues. The CDR3 region is CASSQSVQNLQPEAFF. CDR3 coding DNA: TGTGCCAGCAGCCAAAGCGTACAAAACCTCCAACCCGAAGCTTTCTTT.

The V call is TRBV6-1, the J call TRBJ2-7; tentative D call: TRBD1 (5 bases). The CDR3 consists of 14 residues. V gave up 5 bases and J gave up 2 bases, with 13 bases separating them. Germline loops: CDR1 MNHNS, CDR2 SASEGT. The CDR3 DNA reads TGTGCCAGCAGTAAGCAGACAGCCGCCTACGAGCAGTACGTC. Translation gives CASSKQTAAYEQYV.

This clonotype was seen at least ten times. This chain uses TRBV7-8 with TRBJ1-1; D gene ambiguous. Germline CDR1 SGHVS, CDR2 FQNEAQ. This CDR3 comprises 13 residues. V was clipped by 5 bases and J by 4 bases, with 11 bases between them. The CDR3 DNA reads as TGTGCCAGCAGCCTAGTCGGGAGCACTGAAGCTTTCTTT. Its translation: CASSLVGSTEAFF.

This clonotype has just a few counts. The J gene is TRBJ2-1, the V gene TRBV13; 9 positions match TRBD2. Trimming at V came to 7 bases and at J to 7 bases, leaving 8 bases not matched to a gene. The CDR3 totals 14 residues. Germline assignment: CDR1 PRHDT and CDR2 FYEKMQ (reference sequence). The CDR3 loop reads CASIAGGPGNEQFF. The CDR3 region has the DNA TGTGCCAGCATCGCGGGGGGGCCGGGGAATGAGCAGTTCTTC.

The sample holds a few counts of this clonotype. The genes are TRBV7-9 and TRBJ2-5; D unclear. CDR1 is SEHNR and CDR2 is FQNEAQ in the germline V gene (reference sequence). The CDR3 extends over 13 amino acids. The ends were cut back, 4 bases at V and 4 bases at J, with 10 bases in the middle. The CDR3 reads CASSSPSRETQYF. CDR3 DNA: TGTGCCAGCAGCTCCCCCAGCAGAGAGACCCAGTACTTC. The whole variable domain, remainder taken from reference TRBV7-9 and TRBJ2-5, is DTGVSQNPRHKITKRGQNVTFRCDPISEHNRLYWYRQTLGQGPEFLTYFQNEAQLEKSRLLSDRFSAERPKGSFSTLEIQRTEQGDSAMYLCASSSPSRETQYFGPGTRLLVL.

This rearrangement joins TRBV7-6 to TRBJ2-3; 7 bases are shared with TRBD2. Germline V gene sequence: CDR1 SGHVS, CDR2 FNYEAQ. The CDR3 runs 17 residues. V lost 4 bases to trimming and J lost 0 bases; unmatched junction nucleotides: 10. CDR3 DNA: TGTGCCAGCAGCTCCCCCGGGGACGGGAGGAGCACAGATACGCAGTATTTT. Its protein is CASSSPGDGRSTDTQYF.

CDR3 sequence reads: CASRLAGGYYGYTF. The CDR3 DNA reads TGTGCCAGCAGGTTGGCAGGAGGGTACTATGGCTACACCTTC. V and J are TRBV27 and TRBJ1-2; D uncertain. Germline lookup yields CDR1 MNHEY and CDR2 SMNVEV (reference sequence). The V end was cut by 6 bases, the J end by 3 bases, with 14 bases between. The CDR3 extends over 14 amino acids.

The chain recombines TRBV6-8 with TRBJ2-7; D is ambiguous. Germline-derived CDR1 and CDR2 are MNHGY and SAAAGT. The CDR3 is 14 amino acids. V was cut by 6 bases and J by 0 bases, with 12 bases left in between. In nucleotides, the CDR3 is TGTGCCAGCAGCCCCTCTCAAAGCTCCTACGAGCAGTACGTC. Amino acids: CASSPSQSSYEQYV.

This clonotype was seen ten or more times. The chain has TRBV7-8 and TRBJ2-1, with 8 bases that match TRBD1. The CDR3 totals 16 residues. Germline CDR1 SGHVS, CDR2 FQNEAQ. J gave up 7 bases and V 5 bases, and 13 bases lay outside the gene matches. The CDR3 coding sequence is TGTGCCAGCAGCCTTAACAGGCAGGGGGCAAGGAATGAGCAGTTCTTC. It is translated as CASSLNRQGARNEQFF.

This chain links TRBV5-5 with TRBJ1-1; TRBD1 matches at 8 bases. After removal of 5 bases from V and 1 base from J, the junction contained 4 bases not matched to a gene. Germline-derived CDR1 and CDR2 are SGHKS and YYEKEE (reference sequence). The length of the CDR3 is 14 residues. CDR3 DNA sequence: TGTGCCAGCAGGGCGACAGGGGCGAACACTGAAGCTTTCTTT. Amino acid sequence: CASRATGANTEAFF.